This T cell receptor (beta chain) is drawn from a study of blood T cell repertoires in COVID-19. As processed by the authors: Reference gene primer amplification gave estimated nucleated cell counts. TCRdb keeps only in-frame clones here, not all; method: immunoSEQ multiplex PCR. V and J calls plus clone size are reproduced from that table; the DNA served to infer D and trimming. The sample shows 150,000 to 250,000 clones, around 82% of them seen only once. The CDR3 has 14 amino acids. Trimming cost V 10 bases and J 0 bases; bases outside gene matches: 8. The germline CDR1 and CDR2 sequences are WNHNN and SYGVQD (reference sequence). Participants came from about 23 US areas, aged about 18 to 89 years.

Sequenced sample: PBMCs or T cells enriched from blood (not recorded which). This clonotype was obtained from a man aged 40-49 years who had recovered from COVID-19. This chain uses TRBV10-1 with TRBJ2-7; the match to TRBD1 covers 8 bases. CDR3 region: CAIWEQGASYEQYV. DNA for the CDR3: TGCGCCATTTGGGAGCAGGGGGCCTCCTACGAGCAGTACGTC.